This T cell receptor beta chain stems from a study of long-term antiretroviral therapy in people with HIV. Findings and caveats of the study: Diversity measured after ART increased yet remained under transplant donor controls. Clonal populations expanded prior to ART predominated within the repertoire at all time points. Information on adherence, resistance and therapy changes was unavailable.

The immunoSEQ assay was v3.0, run at survey level. Here immunoSEQ multiplex PCR was the method, and the copy in TCRdb shows in-frame clones only, minus some. The table shows some 25,000 clones, with approximately 83% occurring only once. Comment on this clone: What it binds is not known.

Trimming took off 0 bases at V and 6 bases at J, with 11 bases between the two ends. Per the germline V gene, CDR1 is SGHRS and CDR2 is YFSETQ. The CDR3 is made up of 14 amino acids. The clonotype comes from a man aged 25-45 years with HIV. The sequenced sample was unsorted PBMCs, obtained approximately 4.5 years after starting antiretroviral therapy. This chain uses TRBV5-1 with TRBJ2-3; the D gene is possibly TRBD2 (6 bases). DNA for the CDR3: TGCGCCAGCAGCTTGGCCGCAGGAGGGGATACGCAGTATTTT. Residues: CASSLAAGGDTQYF.